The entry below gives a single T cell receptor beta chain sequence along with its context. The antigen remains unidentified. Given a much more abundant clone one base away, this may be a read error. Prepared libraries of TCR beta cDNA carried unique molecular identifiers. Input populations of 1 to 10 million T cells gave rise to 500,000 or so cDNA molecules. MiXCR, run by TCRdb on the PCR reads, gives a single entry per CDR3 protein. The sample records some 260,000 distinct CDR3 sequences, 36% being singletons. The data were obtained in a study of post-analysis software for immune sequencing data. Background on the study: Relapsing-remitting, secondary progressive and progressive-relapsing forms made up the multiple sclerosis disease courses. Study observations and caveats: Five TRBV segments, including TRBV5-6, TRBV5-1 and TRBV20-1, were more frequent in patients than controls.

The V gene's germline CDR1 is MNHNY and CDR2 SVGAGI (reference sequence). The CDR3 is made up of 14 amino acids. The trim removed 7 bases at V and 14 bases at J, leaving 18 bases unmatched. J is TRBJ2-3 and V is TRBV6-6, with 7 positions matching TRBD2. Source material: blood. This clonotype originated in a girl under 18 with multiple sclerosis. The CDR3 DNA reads TGTGCCAGCACCACCCCGGGGACTAATGAAAAACTGTATTTT. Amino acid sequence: CASTTPGTNEKLYF.